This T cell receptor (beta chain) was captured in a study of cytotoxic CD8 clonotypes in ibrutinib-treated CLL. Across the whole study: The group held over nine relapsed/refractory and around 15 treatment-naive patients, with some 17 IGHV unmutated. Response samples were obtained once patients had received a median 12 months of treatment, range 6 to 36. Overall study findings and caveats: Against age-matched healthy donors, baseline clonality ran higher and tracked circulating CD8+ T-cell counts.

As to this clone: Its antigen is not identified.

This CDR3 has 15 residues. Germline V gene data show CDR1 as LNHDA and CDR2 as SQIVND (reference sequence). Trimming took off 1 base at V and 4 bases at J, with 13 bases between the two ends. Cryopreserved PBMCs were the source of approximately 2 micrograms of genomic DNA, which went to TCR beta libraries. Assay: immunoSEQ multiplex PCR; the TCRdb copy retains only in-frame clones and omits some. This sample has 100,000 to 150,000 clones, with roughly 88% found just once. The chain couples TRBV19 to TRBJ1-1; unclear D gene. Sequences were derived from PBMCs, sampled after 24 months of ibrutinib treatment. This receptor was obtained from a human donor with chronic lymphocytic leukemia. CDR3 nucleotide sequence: TGTGCCAGTAGTATAGCGTACGCAGGCGGCACTGAAGCTTTCTTT. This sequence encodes CASSIAYAGGTEAFF. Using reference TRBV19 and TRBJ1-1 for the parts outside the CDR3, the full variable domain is DGGITQSPKYLFRKEGQNVTLSCEQNLNHDAMYWYRQDPGQGLRLIYYSQIVNDFQKGDIAEGYSVSREKKESFPLTVTSAQKNPTAFYLCASSIAYAGGTEAFFGQGTRLTVV.